The T cell receptor beta chain under discussion was sequenced for a study of blood T cells in healthy people across ages. Germline values: CDR1 GTSNPN, CDR2 SVGIG (reference sequence). The ends lost 2 bases at V and 5 bases at J; junction bases unmatched: 4. CDR3 length: 13 amino acids. With a J-beta primer mix and a sample-barcoded 5' primer, a second PCR ran 7 to 11 cycles. Every molecule of cDNA carried a tag from a template-switch adaptor with 12 random nucleotides. Sequencing of every sample gave 3 million or more CDR3-containing paired-end reads. Each CDR3 protein is one row after TCRdb ran MiXCR on the 5' RACE reads. The profile covers hundreds of thousands of distinct CDR3 sequences, with about 30% appearing a single time and approximately 15% taken by the ten largest.

The specimen was blood. The genes are TRBV30 and TRBJ2-5; TRBD1 matches at 8 bases. The TCR was taken from a woman aged 80 or over in good health. The CDR3: CAWSNNRGETQYF. CDR3 nucleotide sequence: TGTGCCTGGAGTAATAACAGGGGGGAGACCCAGTACTTC.